This entry lists 10 T cell receptor beta chains sequenced from one sample in a study of cytomegalovirus exposure and HLA in healthy donors. With 60 Vbeta and 13 Jbeta primers, the PCR was carried out. Data came from immunoSEQ multiplex PCR; TCRdb stores just in-frame clones and leaves some out. Of 85,000 to 95,000 clones listed, about 7.6% are singletons. Material for sequencing was PBMCs. These receptors were collected from a man over 45 in good health and CMV-seronegative.

In its sample, this clone was seen once. The rearrangement links TRBV19 to TRBJ1-2; D not certain. The CDR3 has 13 amino acids. With 5 bases removed from V and 0 bases from J, the gap between germline ends came to 7 bases. Germline assignment: CDR1 LNHDA and CDR2 SQIVND (reference sequence). CDR3 residues: CASSGRANYGYTF. In nucleotides, the CDR3 is TGTGCCAGTAGTGGGAGGGCTAACTATGGCTACACCTTC.

This chain connects TRBV7-6 to TRBJ1-1, with 8 bases aligning to TRBD1. CDR3 length equals 15 residues. The germline V gene encodes CDR1 SGHVS and CDR2 FNYEAQ. Trimming cost V 5 bases and J 1 base; bases outside gene matches: 6. The CDR3 coding sequence is TGTGCCAGCAGCCCCTTCGACAGGGGGAACACTGAAGCTTTCTTT. Translation: CASSPFDRGNTEAFF.

This clone has a handful of counts. The gene calls are TRBV7-2 and TRBJ2-7; maybe TRBD2 (6 bases). The CDR3 has 14 amino acids. V lost 7 bases, J lost 3 bases, and 16 bases lay in between. From germline, CDR1 is SGHTA and CDR2 FQGNSA. CDR3: CASTPSTGVYEQYF. The CDR3 DNA reads TGTGCCAGCACCCCTTCAACGGGAGTCTACGAGCAGTACTTC.

The V call is TRBV2, the J call TRBJ1-2, with D hard to call. V gave up 6 bases and J gave up 8 bases, with 16 bases separating them. This CDR3 contains 13 residues. Germline CDR1 reads SNHLY; CDR2 reads FYNNEI. The chain's CDR3 is CASRVRATGGYTF. As DNA, the CDR3 is TGTGCCAGCAGGGTTAGAGCGACGGGGGGCTACACCTTC.

This clone was picked up a small number of times. The CDR3 spells CASSPRTGAPYEQYF. The CDR3 bases are TGTGCCAGCAGCCCTAGGACAGGGGCGCCCTACGAGCAGTACTTC. The gene calls are TRBV28 and TRBJ2-7; 9 nucleotides align to TRBD1. V was pared by 6 bases and J by 2 bases, with 8 bases of the junction left unmatched. CDR3 length: 15 amino acids. The V gene's germline CDR1 is MDHEN and CDR2 SYDVKM.

The chain carries TRBV27 and TRBJ2-7; no definite D call. Germline CDR1 is MNHEY and CDR2 is SMNVEV (reference sequence). The V end lost 7 bases, the J end lost 6 bases, and 13 bases lay between the germline ends. CDR3 length: 12 amino acids. CDR3 bases: TGTGCCAGCATAAAACGGGTGGGCGAGCAGTACTTC. It codes for CASIKRVGEQYF.

The chain has TRBV2 and TRBJ2-2; D remains unclear. This CDR3 spans 14 amino acids. The V gene lost 0 bases and the J gene lost 3 bases, with 5 bases spanning the gap. Germline V gene sequence: CDR1 SNHLY, CDR2 FYNNEI. This CDR3 is CASSEAGYTGELFF. The DNA of the CDR3 is TGTGCCAGCAGTGAAGCGGGCTACACCGGGGAGCTGTTTTTT.

This clone was recorded a few times. The chain is built from TRBV7-2 and TRBJ2-7; tentatively, D is TRBD1 (6 bases). CDR1 is SGHTA, CDR2 FQGNSA, per germline. This CDR3 contains 14 residues. Trimming left V 6 bases short and J 0 bases short, with 12 bases between. This CDR3 reads CASRGTDSSYEQYF. In DNA form, the CDR3 reads TGTGCCAGCAGGGGGACGGACAGCTCCTACGAGCAGTACTTC.

J is TRBJ2-7 and V is TRBV28; 9 nucleotides align to TRBD1. Trimming cost V 2 bases and J 4 bases; bases outside gene matches: 6. Germline-derived CDR1 and CDR2 are MDHEN and SYDVKM. The CDR3 runs 15 residues. The chain's CDR3 is CASSLHGTGLYEQYF. In nucleotides, the CDR3 is TGTGCCAGCAGTTTACATGGGACAGGGTTGTACGAGCAGTACTTC.

The chain recombines TRBV18 with TRBJ2-7; 7 nucleotides agree with TRBD2. Germline CDR1 reads KGHSH; CDR2 reads LQKENI. J lost 2 bases, V lost 1 base, and 8 bases had no gene match. This CDR3 region has 16 residues. The CDR3 DNA reads as TGTGCCAGCTCACCACTGGCGGGGGAATTCGCCTACGAGCAGTACTTC. Translation gives CASSPLAGEFAYEQYF. Supplemented by reference TRBV18 and TRBJ2-7, the full variable domain reads NAGVMQNPRHLVRRRGQEARLRCSPMKGHSHVYWYRQLPEEGLKFMVYLQKENIIDESGMPKERFSAEFPKEGPSILRIQQVVRGDSAAYFCASSPLAGEFAYEQYFGPGTRLTVT.